A single T cell receptor (beta chain) is shown here with its context. Looked up from germline, CDR1 is LNHNV and CDR2 is YYDKDF (reference sequence). The CDR3 has 15 residues. V lost 1 base, J lost 3 bases, and 10 bases lay in between. Sequencing used immunoSEQ v3.0 at survey level. Repertoires were generated with immunoSEQ multiplex PCR, while TCRdb's copy carries only in-frame clones and drops some. The sample records 48,000 or so clones, 84% being singletons. These data belong to a study of long-term antiretroviral therapy in people with HIV. The sequence was obtained from a woman in her late teens or twenties with HIV. Sequenced here: unsorted PBMCs, sampled 0.8 years after starting antiretroviral therapy. J is TRBJ2-1 and V is TRBV15, with D possibly called TRBD1 or TRBD2 (5 bases each). In nucleotides, the CDR3 is TGTGCCACCAGCAGAGGGGCAGGGAGCTACAATGAGCAGTTCTTC. It specifies CATSRGAGSYNEQFF.